These T cell receptor beta chains were read from a single sample in a study of blood T cell repertoires in COVID-19. The protocol was immunoSEQ multiplex PCR, while the TCRdb copy is restricted to in-frame clones and leaves out a portion. The sample records 250,000 to 300,000 clones, more than 85% being singletons. The sequenced sample was peripheral blood. The receptors stem from a man aged 35 to 55 with acute or convalescent COVID-19. Each CDR3 is given with its conserved first and last residue. A D gene is named only where the DNA matches it firmly. Size tells how often a clone was seen (once, few, many) or the class of an expanded clone, and some rows leave it out.

clone_size j_call d_call v_call cdr3_aa cdr3_nt
NA TRBJ1-2 TRBD1 TRBV3-1/TRBV3-2 CASSPTGSYGYTF TGTGCCAGCAGCCCGACAGGGTCCTATGGCTACACCTTC
NA TRBJ2-2 TRBD1 TRBV6-5 CASSYQPRTGSGELFF TGTGCCAGCAGTTATCAACCACGGACAGGGTCCGGGGAGCTGTTTTTT
NA TRBJ1-2 NA TRBV9 CASRFGSGSYGYTF TGTGCCAGCAGGTTCGGATCAGGGTCCTATGGCTACACCTTC
NA TRBJ2-7 TRBD2 TRBV10-3 CATRPGLAEEQYF TGTGCCACCAGACCGGGACTAGCTGAAGAGCAGTACTTC
NA TRBJ1-1 TRBD1 TRBV6-5 CASVLTGSNTEAFF TGTGCCAGCGTTTTGACAGGGTCGAACACTGAAGCTTTCTTT
NA TRBJ1-2 NA TRBV10-1 CASSESGNYGYTF TGCGCCAGCAGTGAGTCCGGGAACTATGGCTACACCTTC
NA TRBJ1-4 TRBD1 TRBV6-6 CASRTGDDNEKLFF TGTGCCAGCCGGACAGGGGATGATAATGAAAAACTGTTTTTT
NA TRBJ1-2 TRBD1 TRBV2 CASSESWTGGRYGYTF TGTGCCAGCAGTGAATCTTGGACAGGGGGTCGGTATGGCTACACCTTC
few TRBJ1-1 NA TRBV12-5 CASGPSLTGYTEAFF TGTGCTAGTGGTCCCTCCCTCACGGGGTACACTGAAGCTTTCTTT
NA TRBJ1-2 TRBD1 TRBV5-1 CASSLTGGLDGYTF TGCGCCAGCAGCCTAACAGGGGGACTTGATGGCTACACCTTC
NA TRBJ1-1 TRBD1 TRBV7-2 CASSLGPYRGPGTEAFF TGTGCCAGCAGCTTAGGCCCCTACAGGGGGCCGGGCACTGAAGCTTTCTTT
NA TRBJ1-2 NA TRBV19 CASSIETDGYTF TGTGCCAGTAGTATAGAAACAGATGGCTACACCTTC
NA TRBJ1-5 NA TRBV11-2 CASSFCRGTSNQPQHF TGTGCCAGCAGCTTCTGTCGGGGTACCAGCAATCAGCCCCAGCATTTT
NA TRBJ2-2 NA TRBV15 CATSTRLAANTGELFF TGTGCCACCAGTACGCGTCTGGCGGCGAACACCGGGGAGCTGTTTTTT
NA TRBJ1-2 TRBD1 TRBV6-5 CASSYRQGVDGYTF TGTGCCAGCAGTTATAGGCAGGGGGTAGATGGCTACACCTTC
NA TRBJ2-3 TRBD2 TRBV12-5 CASGPPLAGAPLDTQYF TGTGCTAGTGGTCCTCCGCTAGCGGGGGCCCCCCTAGATACGCAGTATTTT
NA TRBJ2-2 TRBD1 TRBV19 CASSGQGQLFF TGTGCCAGTAGCGGACAGGGGCAACTGTTTTTT
NA TRBJ1-1 NA TRBV9 CASSVESGGLEAFF TGTGCCAGCAGCGTAGAGTCGGGGGGCCTCGAAGCTTTCTTT
NA TRBJ2-7 NA TRBV11-3 CASSLAQASEQYF TGTGCCAGCAGCTTAGCCCAGGCCTCCGAGCAGTACTTC
NA TRBJ2-4 NA TRBV6-5 CASSYPRAGSKNIQYF TGTGCCAGCAGTTACCCCCGGGCGGGTAGCAAAAACATTCAGTACTTC
NA TRBJ2-7 TRBD2 TRBV27 CASSLGGGYEQYF TGTGCCAGCAGTTTGGGGGGGGGATACGAGCAGTACTTC
NA TRBJ1-6 NA TRBV2 CASSDGRLNSPLHF TGTGCCAGCAGTGATGGCAGACTGAATTCACCCCTCCACTTT
few TRBJ2-3 NA TRBV10-1 CASSDPGGRSTDTQYF TGCGCCAGCAGTGATCCCGGGGGGCGTAGCACAGATACGCAGTATTTT
NA TRBJ2-7 TRBD1 TRBV5-6 CASSYDRVAYEQYF TGTGCCAGCAGCTACGACAGGGTAGCCTACGAGCAGTACTTC
NA TRBJ1-1 TRBD1 TRBV11-2 CASSFRGTGDGIAFF TGTGCCAGCAGCTTTCGTGGGACAGGGGACGGGATAGCTTTCTTT
many TRBJ2-7 NA TRBV30 CAWSVGGPYEQYF TGTGCCTGGAGTGTGGGAGGCCCCTACGAGCAGTACTTC
NA TRBJ2-3 NA TRBV3-1/TRBV3-2 CASSQEKDTQYF TGTGCCAGCAGCCAGGAGAAGGATACGCAGTATTTT
NA TRBJ2-3 NA TRBV14 CASSQEQAGGTDTQYF TGTGCCAGCAGCCAAGAACAGGCAGGAGGCACAGATACGCAGTATTTT
NA TRBJ1-4 NA TRBV6-6 CASSYISTNEKLFF TGTGCCAGCAGTTACATCTCAACTAATGAAAAACTGTTTTTT
NA TRBJ1-4 TRBD1 TRBV5-1 CASSLDRGLGKLFF TGCGCCAGCAGCCTTGACAGGGGGCTAGGAAAACTGTTTTTT
NA TRBJ1-6 NA TRBV11-1 CASSTGTTNSPLHF TGTGCCAGCAGCACCGGGACTACGAACTCACCCCTCCACTTT
few TRBJ1-1 NA TRBV27 CASSLWTGEGGAFF TGTGCCAGCAGTTTATGGACCGGAGAGGGTGGAGCTTTCTTT
NA TRBJ1-1 NA TRBV5-1 CASSAQGMNTEAFF TGCGCCAGCAGCGCCCAGGGGATGAACACTGAAGCTTTCTTT
NA TRBJ1-5 TRBD1 TRBV7-2 CASSLSGQSSNQPQHF TGTGCCAGCAGCCTGTCGGGACAGTCTAGCAATCAGCCCCAGCATTTT
NA TRBJ2-2 NA TRBV7-6 CASSPRPGGELFF TGTGCCAGCAGCCCCCGCCCCGGCGGGGAGCTGTTTTTT
NA TRBJ1-2 NA TRBV2 CASSVLQGHGYTF TGTGCCAGCAGTGTTCTGCAGGGGCATGGCTACACCTTC
few TRBJ1-4 NA TRBV7-2 CASRPGARSVEKLFF TGTGCCAGCAGACCGGGAGCACGGTCAGTGGAAAAACTGTTTTTT
NA TRBJ2-3 TRBD1 TRBV5-1 CASSFRGQTADTQYF TGCGCCAGCAGCTTCAGGGGGCAGACCGCAGATACGCAGTATTTT
NA TRBJ2-1 TRBD1 TRBV24-1 CATSDTDRALYEQFF TGTGCCACCAGTGATACTGACAGGGCTCTATATGAGCAGTTCTTC
NA TRBJ2-6 TRBD1 TRBV30 CAWSGKDRGSGANVLTF TGTGCCTGGAGTGGGAAGGACAGGGGGTCTGGGGCCAACGTCCTGACTTTC
NA TRBJ2-2 TRBD2 TRBV2 CASGAQIAGNTGELFF TGTGCCAGCGGGGCCCAAATAGCGGGTAACACCGGGGAGCTGTTTTTT
once TRBJ2-7 NA TRBV11-2 CASSLAGHYEQYF TGTGCCAGCAGCTTAGCAGGGCACTACGAGCAGTACTTC
NA TRBJ1-5 TRBD1 TRBV19 CASRGQPYSNQPQHF TGTGCCAGTAGGGGACAGCCTTATAGCAATCAGCCCCAGCATTTT